One and the same sample provided the 9 T cell receptor beta chains below, sequenced in a study of chemoradiotherapy in HPV16-positive cancers. Assay: immunoSEQ multiplex PCR; the TCRdb copy retains only in-frame clones and omits some. The sample shows a few thousand clones, around 87% of them seen only once. This specimen was tumor tissue, taken from a patient who underwent chemoradiotherapy. These receptors were obtained from a human donor with HPV-associated anogenital cancer.

The rearrangement uses TRBV10-3 and TRBJ1-2; 7 bases fit TRBD1. The germline V gene has CDR1 ENHRY and CDR2 SYGVKD. Unmatched junction bases numbered 17, after V lost 10 bases and J lost 0 bases. The CDR3 runs to 17 residues. CDR3 loop: CATLRQGGYMANYGYTF. The CDR3 DNA reads TGTGCCACCCTGAGACAGGGAGGTTATATGGCTAACTATGGCTACACCTTC.

The chain has TRBV11-2 and TRBJ2-1; TRBD2 aligns across 9 bases. V shed 2 bases and J 7 bases; nucleotides not matched to a gene: 6. Germline V gene data show CDR1 as SGHAT and CDR2 as FQNNGV. This CDR3 contains 15 residues. This CDR3 reads CASSLWAGGPNEQFF. The CDR3 DNA reads TGTGCCAGCAGCTTATGGGCGGGAGGGCCGAATGAGCAGTTCTTC.

V and J are TRBV6-5 and TRBJ1-5; D remains unclear. Germline V gene sequence: CDR1 MNHEY, CDR2 SVGAGI. The CDR3 contains 12 residues. V lost 6 bases to trimming and J lost 4 bases, with 7 bases between them. The CDR3 nucleotides are TGTGCCAGCAGCCCTAAAAATCAGCCCCAGCATTTT. This gives the protein CASSPKNQPQHF.

V gene TRBV10-1 combines with J gene TRBJ1-1, with 9 bases identical to TRBD1. Germline trimming cut 5 bases from V and 1 base from J; bases unmatched to any gene: 8. CDR1 and CDR2 (germline): WNHNN, SYGVQD (reference sequence). The CDR3 runs 16 residues. The CDR3 region is CASSPLRDRENTEAFF. DNA for the CDR3: TGCGCCAGCAGTCCCCTGAGGGACAGGGAGAACACTGAAGCTTTCTTT.

The gene calls are TRBV4-3 and TRBJ1-4, with D possibly being TRBD1 (6 bases). The CDR3 has 15 amino acids. Trimming pared 1 base from V and 5 bases from J, leaving 11 bases between. Germline CDR1 is LGHNA and CDR2 is YSLEER. CDR3 DNA sequence: TGCGCCAGCAGCCAAGCGGGGGGGCGCAATGAAAAACTGTTTTTT. Translated, it gives CASSQAGGRNEKLFF.

The chain couples TRBV5-6 to TRBJ2-1, with 13 nucleotides matching TRBD2. The CDR3 has 15 residues. V was clipped by 4 bases and J by 10 bases; unmatched bases: 8. Germline CDR1 SGHDT, CDR2 YYEEEE. This CDR3 reads CASSQLAGGTEEQFF. In DNA, the CDR3 is TGTGCCAGCAGCCAACTAGCGGGAGGGACCGAAGAGCAGTTCTTC.

The chain uses TRBV7-2 and TRBJ1-2; TRBD1 is a possible D gene (5 bases). The CDR3 has 15 amino acids. V was pared by 1 base and J by 7 bases, with 16 bases between. Per the germline V gene, CDR1 is SGHTA and CDR2 is FQGNSA. The CDR3 sequence: CASSLDGGALGGYTF. DNA of the CDR3: TGTGCCAGCAGCTTAGATGGAGGGGCGCTGGGTGGCTACACCTTC.

The rearrangement links TRBV28 to TRBJ1-1; D ambiguous. Germline V gene sequence: CDR1 MDHEN, CDR2 SYDVKM. This CDR3 has 11 amino acids. V lost 6 bases and J lost 6, with 8 bases in between. The CDR3 DNA reads TGTGCCAGCAGGGGCAAACCTGAAGCTTTCTTT. As protein: CASRGKPEAFF. Together with reference TRBV28 and TRBJ1-1, the CDR3 gives the full variable domain: DVKVTQSSRYLVKRTGEKVFLECVQDMDHENMFWYRQDPGLGLRLIYFSYDVKMKEKGDIPEGYSVSREKKERFSLILESASTNQTSMYLCASRGKPEAFFGQGTRLTVV.

The CDR3 DNA sequence: TGTGCCAGCAGCCCCGACAGGGTGGGGTACGAGCAGTACTTC. This translates into CASSPDRVGYEQYF. The chain links TRBV6-5 to TRBJ2-7; 7 bases agree with TRBD1. Germline V gives CDR1 MNHEY, CDR2 SVGAGI. With 6 bases clipped from V and 4 bases from J, the junction kept 9 bases outside the gene matches. This CDR3 contains 14 residues.